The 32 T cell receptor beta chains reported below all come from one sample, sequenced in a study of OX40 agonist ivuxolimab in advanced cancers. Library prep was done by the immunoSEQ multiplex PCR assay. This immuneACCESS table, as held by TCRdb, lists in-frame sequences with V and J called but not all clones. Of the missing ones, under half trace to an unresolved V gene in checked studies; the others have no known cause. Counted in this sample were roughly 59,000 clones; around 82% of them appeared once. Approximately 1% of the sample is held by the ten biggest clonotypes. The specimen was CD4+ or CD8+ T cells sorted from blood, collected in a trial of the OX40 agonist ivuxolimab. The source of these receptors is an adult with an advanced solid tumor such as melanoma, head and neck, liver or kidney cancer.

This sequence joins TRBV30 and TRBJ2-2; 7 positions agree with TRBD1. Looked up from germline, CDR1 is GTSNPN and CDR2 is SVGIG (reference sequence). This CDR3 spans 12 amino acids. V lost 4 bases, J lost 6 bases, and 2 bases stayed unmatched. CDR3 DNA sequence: TGTGCCTGGAACAGGGGCGCCGGGGAGCTGTTTTTT. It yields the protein CAWNRGAGELFF.

CDR3 sequence reads: CASSDGAAYNIQYF. In nucleotides, the CDR3 is TGTGCCAGCAGTGATGGGGCGGCTTACAACATTCAGTACTTC. The rearrangement joins TRBV6-1 to TRBJ2-4, with D maybe TRBD1 (5 bases). This CDR3 region has 14 residues. Germline loops: CDR1 MNHNS, CDR2 SASEGT. Trimming shortened V by 3 bases and J by 7 bases, and 13 bases separated the two germline ends.

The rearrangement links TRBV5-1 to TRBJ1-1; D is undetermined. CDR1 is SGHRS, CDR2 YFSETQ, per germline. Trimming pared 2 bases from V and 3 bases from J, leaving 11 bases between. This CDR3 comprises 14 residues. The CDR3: CASSLASTDTEAFF. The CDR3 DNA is TGCGCCAGCAGCTTAGCCTCCACGGACACTGAAGCTTTCTTT. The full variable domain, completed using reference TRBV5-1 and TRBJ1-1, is KAGVTQTPRYLIKTRGQQVTLSCSPISGHRSVSWYQQTPGQGLQFLFEYFSETQRNKGNFPGRFSGRQFSNSRSEMNVSTLELGDSALYLCASSLASTDTEAFFGQGTRLTVV.

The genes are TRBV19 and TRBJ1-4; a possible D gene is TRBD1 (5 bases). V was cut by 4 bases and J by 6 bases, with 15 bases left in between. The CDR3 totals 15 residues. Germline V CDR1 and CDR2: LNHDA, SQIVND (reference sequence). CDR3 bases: TGTGCCAGTAGTACGCAGGGAGTTGGTTATGAAAAACTGTTTTTT. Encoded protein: CASSTQGVGYEKLFF.

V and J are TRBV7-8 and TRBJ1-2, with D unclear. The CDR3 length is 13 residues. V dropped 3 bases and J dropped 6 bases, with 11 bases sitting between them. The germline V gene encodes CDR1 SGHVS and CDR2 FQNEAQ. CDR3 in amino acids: CASSFTTRDGYTF. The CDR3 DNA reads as TGTGCCAGCAGCTTCACAACCCGGGATGGCTACACCTTC.

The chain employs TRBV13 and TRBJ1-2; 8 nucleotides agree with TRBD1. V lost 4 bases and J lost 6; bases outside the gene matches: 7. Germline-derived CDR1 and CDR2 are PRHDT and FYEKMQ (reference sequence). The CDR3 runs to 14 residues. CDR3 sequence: CASSSPQGDHGYTF. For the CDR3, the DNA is TGTGCCAGCAGCTCTCCACAGGGGGATCATGGCTACACCTTC.

As DNA, the CDR3 is TGTGCCTGGAACGCAGGGAGTACGCAGTATTTT. Its protein product is CAWNAGSTQYF. The chain joins TRBV30 to TRBJ2-3; D might be TRBD1 or TRBD2, each matching 5 bases. The V and J ends lost 4 bases and 8 bases respectively, with 10 bases between them. The CDR3 runs to 11 residues. Germline lookup yields CDR1 GTSNPN and CDR2 SVGIG (reference sequence).

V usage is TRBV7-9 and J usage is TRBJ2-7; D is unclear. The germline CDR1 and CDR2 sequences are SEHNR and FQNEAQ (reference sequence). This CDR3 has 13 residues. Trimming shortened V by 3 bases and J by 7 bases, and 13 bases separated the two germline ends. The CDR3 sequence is CASSFGLLGEQYF. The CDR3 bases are TGTGCCAGCAGCTTTGGCCTTTTGGGAGAGCAGTACTTC.

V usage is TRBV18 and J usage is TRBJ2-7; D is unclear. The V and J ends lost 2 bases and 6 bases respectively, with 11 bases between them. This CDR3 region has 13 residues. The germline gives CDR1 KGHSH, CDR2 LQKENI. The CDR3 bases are TGTGCCAGCTCACCATCGGCTACCGGCGAGCAGTACTTC. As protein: CASSPSATGEQYF.

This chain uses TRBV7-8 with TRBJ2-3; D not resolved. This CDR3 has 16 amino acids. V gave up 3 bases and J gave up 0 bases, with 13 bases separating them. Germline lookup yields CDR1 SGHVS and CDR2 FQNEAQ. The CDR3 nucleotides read TGTGCCAGCAGCTTGGAGTTAGGTTTTAGCACAGATACGCAGTATTTT. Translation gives CASSLELGFSTDTQYF.

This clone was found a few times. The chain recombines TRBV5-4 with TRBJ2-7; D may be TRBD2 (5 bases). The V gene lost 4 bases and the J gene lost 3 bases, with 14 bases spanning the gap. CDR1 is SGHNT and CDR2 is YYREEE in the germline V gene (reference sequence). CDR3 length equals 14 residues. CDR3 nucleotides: TGTGCCAGCAGCCAGACCTACGAGGGCTACGAGCAGTACTTC. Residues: CASSQTYEGYEQYF.

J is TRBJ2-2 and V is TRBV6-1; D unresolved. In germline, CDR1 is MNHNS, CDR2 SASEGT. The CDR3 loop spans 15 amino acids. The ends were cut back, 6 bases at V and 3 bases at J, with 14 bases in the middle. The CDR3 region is CASRPVGLDTGELFF. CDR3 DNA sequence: TGTGCCAGCAGGCCCGTGGGGTTGGACACCGGGGAGCTGTTTTTT.

The CDR3 DNA reads as TGTGCCAGTAGCCATCTGACCGGGCAGGGCACTGAAGCTTTCTTT. It codes for CASSHLTGQGTEAFF. The rearrangement joins TRBV19 to TRBJ1-1, with a possible D match to TRBD1 (5 bases). CDR3 length: 15 amino acids. The germline V and J ends were trimmed by 6 bases and 4 bases, with 18 bases remaining between them. CDR1 is LNHDA and CDR2 is SQIVND in the germline V gene (reference sequence).

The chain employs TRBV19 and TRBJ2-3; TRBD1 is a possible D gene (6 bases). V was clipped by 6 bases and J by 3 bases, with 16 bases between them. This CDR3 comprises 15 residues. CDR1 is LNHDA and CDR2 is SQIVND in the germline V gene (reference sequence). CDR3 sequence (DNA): TGTGCCAGTAGCAAAACAGGGAGTAGGACAGATACGCAGTATTTT. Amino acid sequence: CASSKTGSRTDTQYF.

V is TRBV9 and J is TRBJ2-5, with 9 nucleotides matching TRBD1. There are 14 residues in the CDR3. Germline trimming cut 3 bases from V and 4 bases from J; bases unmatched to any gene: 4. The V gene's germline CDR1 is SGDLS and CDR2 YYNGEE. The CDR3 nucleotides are TGTGCCAGCAGCGAAACGACAGGGGGAGAGACCCAGTACTTC. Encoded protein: CASSETTGGETQYF.

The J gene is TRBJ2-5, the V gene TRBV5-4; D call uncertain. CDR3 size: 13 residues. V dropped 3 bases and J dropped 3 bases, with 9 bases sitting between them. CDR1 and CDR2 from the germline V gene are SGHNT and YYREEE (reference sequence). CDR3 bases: TGTGCCAGCAGCTGGGGATTAGAAGAGACCCAGTACTTC. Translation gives CASSWGLEETQYF.

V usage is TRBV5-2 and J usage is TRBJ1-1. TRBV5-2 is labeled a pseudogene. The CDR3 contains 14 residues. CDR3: CASSLSPMNTEAFF. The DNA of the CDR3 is TGTGCCAGCAGCTTGTCGCCCATGAACACTGAAGCTTTCTTT.

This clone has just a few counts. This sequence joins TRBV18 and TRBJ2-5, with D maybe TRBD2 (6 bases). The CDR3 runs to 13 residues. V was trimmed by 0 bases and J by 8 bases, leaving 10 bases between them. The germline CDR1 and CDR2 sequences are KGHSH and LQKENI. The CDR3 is CASSPPTRGTQYF. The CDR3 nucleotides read TGTGCCAGCTCACCACCCACGCGGGGAACCCAGTACTTC.

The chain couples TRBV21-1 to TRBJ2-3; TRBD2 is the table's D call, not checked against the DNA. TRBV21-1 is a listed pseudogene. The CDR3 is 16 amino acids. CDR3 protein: CASSPLSGWVTDTQYF. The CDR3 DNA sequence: TGTGCCAGCAGCCCCCTTAGCGGGTGGGTCACAGATACGCAGTATTTT.

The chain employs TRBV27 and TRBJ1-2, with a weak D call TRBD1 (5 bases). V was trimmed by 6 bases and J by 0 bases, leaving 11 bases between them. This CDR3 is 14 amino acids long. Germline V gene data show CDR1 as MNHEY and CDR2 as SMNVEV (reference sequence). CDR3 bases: TGTGCCAGCAGGAGGGGAAACGCTAACTATGGCTACACCTTC. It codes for CASRRGNANYGYTF.

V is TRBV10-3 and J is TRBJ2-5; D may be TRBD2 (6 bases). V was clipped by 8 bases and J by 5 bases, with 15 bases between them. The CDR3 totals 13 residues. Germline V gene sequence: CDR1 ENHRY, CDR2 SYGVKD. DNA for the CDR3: TGTGCCATCGCCGGGGGTAAGGGGGAGACCCAGTACTTC. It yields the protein CAIAGGKGETQYF.

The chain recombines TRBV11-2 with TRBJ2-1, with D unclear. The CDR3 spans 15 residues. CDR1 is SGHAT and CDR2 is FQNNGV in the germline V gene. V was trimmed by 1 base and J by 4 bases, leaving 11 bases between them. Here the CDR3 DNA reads TGTGCCAGCAGCTTAGTGGCGGATTTTTACAATGAGCAGTTCTTC. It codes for CASSLVADFYNEQFF.

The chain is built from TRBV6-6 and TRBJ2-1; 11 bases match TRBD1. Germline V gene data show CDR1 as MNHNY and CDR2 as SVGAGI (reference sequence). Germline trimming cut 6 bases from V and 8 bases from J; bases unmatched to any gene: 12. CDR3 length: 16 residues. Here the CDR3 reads CASRPPGQGGRDEQFF. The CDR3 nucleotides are TGTGCCAGCAGGCCCCCGGGACAGGGGGGAAGAGATGAGCAGTTCTTC.

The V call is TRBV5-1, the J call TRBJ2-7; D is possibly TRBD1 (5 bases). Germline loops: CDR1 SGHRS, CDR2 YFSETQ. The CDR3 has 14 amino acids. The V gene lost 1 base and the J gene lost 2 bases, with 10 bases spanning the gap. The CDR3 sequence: CASSLLTGTYEQYF. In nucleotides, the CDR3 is TGCGCCAGCAGCTTGCTAACAGGAACCTACGAGCAGTACTTC.

The CDR3, as DNA: TGTGCCAGCAGCCCGGGACTCCTGGACACTGAAGCTTTCTTT. Translated, it gives CASSPGLLDTEAFF. The V and J genes are TRBV5-4 and TRBJ1-1; D is perhaps TRBD1 (5 bases). The CDR3 spans 14 residues. V dropped 4 bases and J dropped 3 bases, with 13 bases sitting between them. Germline loops: CDR1 SGHNT, CDR2 YYREEE (reference sequence).

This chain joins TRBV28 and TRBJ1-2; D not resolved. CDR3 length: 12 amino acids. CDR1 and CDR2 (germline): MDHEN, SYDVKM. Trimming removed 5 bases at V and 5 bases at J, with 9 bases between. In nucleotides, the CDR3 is TGTGCCAGCAGTCCTGCTGAATATGGCTACACCTTC. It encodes CASSPAEYGYTF.

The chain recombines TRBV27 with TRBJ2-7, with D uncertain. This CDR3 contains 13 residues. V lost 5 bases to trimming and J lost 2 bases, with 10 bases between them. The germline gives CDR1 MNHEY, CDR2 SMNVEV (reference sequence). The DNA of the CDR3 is TGTGCCAGCAGTCCCTACCCTCCCTACGAGCAGTACTTC. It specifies CASSPYPPYEQYF.

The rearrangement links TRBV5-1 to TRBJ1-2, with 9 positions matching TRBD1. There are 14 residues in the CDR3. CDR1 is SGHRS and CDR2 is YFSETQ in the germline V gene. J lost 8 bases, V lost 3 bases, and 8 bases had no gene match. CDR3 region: CASSSGQGWRGYTF. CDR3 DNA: TGCGCCAGCAGCTCAGGACAGGGGTGGCGAGGCTACACCTTC.

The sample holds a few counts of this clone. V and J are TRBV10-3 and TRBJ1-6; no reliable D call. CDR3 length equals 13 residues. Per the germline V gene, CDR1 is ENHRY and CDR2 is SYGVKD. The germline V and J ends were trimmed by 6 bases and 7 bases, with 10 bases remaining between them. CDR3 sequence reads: CAISPGQNSPLHF. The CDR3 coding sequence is TGTGCCATCAGCCCGGGCCAAAATTCACCCCTCCACTTT.

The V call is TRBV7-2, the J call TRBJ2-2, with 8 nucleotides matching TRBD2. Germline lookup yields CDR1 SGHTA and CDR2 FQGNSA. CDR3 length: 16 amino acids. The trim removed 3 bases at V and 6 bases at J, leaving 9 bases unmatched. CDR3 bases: TGTGCCAGCAGCTTTTATGACTTAGCGGGGTCCGGGGAGCTGTTTTTT. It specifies CASSFYDLAGSGELFF. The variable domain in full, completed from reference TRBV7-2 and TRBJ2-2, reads GAGVSQSPSNKVTEKGKDVELRCDPISGHTALYWYRQSLGQGLEFLIYFQGNSAPDKSGLPSDRFSAERTGGSVSTLTIQRTQQEDSAVYLCASSFYDLAGSGELFFGEGSRLTVL.

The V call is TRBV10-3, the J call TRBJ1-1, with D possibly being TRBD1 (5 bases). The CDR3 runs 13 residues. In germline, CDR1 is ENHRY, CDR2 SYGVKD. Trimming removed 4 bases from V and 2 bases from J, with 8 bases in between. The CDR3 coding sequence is TGTGCCATCAGTGGTCAGGGTAACACTGAAGCTTTCTTT. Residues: CAISGQGNTEAFF.

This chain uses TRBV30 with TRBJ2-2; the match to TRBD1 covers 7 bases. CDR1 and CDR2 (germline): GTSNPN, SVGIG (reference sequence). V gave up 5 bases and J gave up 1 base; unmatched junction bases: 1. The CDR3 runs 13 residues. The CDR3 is CAWDRENTGELFF. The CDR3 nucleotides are TGTGCCTGGGACAGGGAGAACACCGGGGAGCTGTTTTTT.